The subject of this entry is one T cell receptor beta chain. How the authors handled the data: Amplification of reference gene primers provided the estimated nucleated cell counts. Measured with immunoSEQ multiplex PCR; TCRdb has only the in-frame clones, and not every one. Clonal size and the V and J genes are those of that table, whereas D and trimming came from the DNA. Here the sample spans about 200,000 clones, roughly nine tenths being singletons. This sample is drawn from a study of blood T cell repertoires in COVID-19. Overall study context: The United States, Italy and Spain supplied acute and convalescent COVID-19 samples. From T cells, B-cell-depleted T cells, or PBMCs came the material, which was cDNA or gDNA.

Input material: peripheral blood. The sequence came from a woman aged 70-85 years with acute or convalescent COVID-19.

The CDR3 sequence is CASSKNVNSHGNQPQHF. In DNA form, the CDR3 reads TGTGCCAGCAGCAAAAATGTCAATTCCCATGGCAATCAGCCCCAGCATTTT. V usage is TRBV7-8 and J usage is TRBJ1-5, with D unclear. V lost 5 bases, J lost 2 bases, and 19 bases lay in between. This CDR3 contains 17 residues. The germline V gene has CDR1 SGHVS and CDR2 FQNEAQ.